The entry below gives a single T cell receptor (beta chain) sequence along with its context. Its target is unknown. This entry comes from a study of regulatory and conventional T cells in RAG deficiency. Findings of the study overall: Omenn patients showed >80% Treg-Tconv overlap and shorter CDR3 lengths. Treg unique TCR beta sequences were about 100-fold fewer in Omenn syndrome and CID/AS patients than controls. These Omenn syndrome Treg sorts may hold peripherally activated cells instead.

The sorted conventional CD4+ T cells were CD25-low and CD127-high, with genomic DNA sequenced. This CDR3 region has 13 residues. The ends were cut back, 4 bases at V and 2 bases at J, with 6 bases in the middle. Germline loops: CDR1 MNHEY, CDR2 SVGAGI. Generated by immunoSEQ multiplex PCR, the TCRdb table keeps only in-frame clones and is missing some. This table has some 35,000 clones, about 80% appearing once. These data were likewise used in another study, on regulatory T cells. Per that study: Amplification used 52 TRBV primers and 13 TRBJ primers. Patient repertoires had restricted TRB V-J pairs and skewed V and J usage, most in Tregs.

V is TRBV6-5 and J is TRBJ1-5; D remains unclear. The TCR sequence derives from a human donor in good health. The specimen sequenced was CD4+ effector T cells sorted from blood. The CDR3 DNA reads as TGTGCCAGCAGTTCCCTAGGCAATCAGCCCCAGCATTTT. Amino acid sequence: CASSSLGNQPQHF.